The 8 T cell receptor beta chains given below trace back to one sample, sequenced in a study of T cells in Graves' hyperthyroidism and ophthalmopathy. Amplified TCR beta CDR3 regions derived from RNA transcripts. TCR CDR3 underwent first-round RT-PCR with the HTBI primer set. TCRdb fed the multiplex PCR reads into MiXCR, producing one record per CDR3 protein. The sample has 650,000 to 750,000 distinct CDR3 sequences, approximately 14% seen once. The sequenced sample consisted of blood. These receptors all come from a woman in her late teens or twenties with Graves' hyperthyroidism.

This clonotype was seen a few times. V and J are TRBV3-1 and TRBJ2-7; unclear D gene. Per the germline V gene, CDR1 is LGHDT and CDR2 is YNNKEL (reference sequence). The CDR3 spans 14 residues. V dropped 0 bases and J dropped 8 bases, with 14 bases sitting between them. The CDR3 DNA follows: TGTGCCAGCAGCCAAGACGCCGCGGTCCACAAGCAGTACTTC. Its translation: CASSQDAAVHKQYF.

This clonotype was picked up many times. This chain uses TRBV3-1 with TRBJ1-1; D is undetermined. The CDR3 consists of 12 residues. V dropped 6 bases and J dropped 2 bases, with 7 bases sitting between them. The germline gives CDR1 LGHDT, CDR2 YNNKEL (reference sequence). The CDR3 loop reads CASSKANTEAFF. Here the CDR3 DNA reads TGTGCCAGCAGTAAGGCCAACACTGAAGCTTTCTTT.

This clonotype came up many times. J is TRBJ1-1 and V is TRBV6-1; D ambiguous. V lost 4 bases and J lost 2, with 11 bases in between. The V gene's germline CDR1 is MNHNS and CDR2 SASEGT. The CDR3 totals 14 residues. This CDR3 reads CASSVFGVNTEAFF. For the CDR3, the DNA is TGTGCCAGCAGTGTATTTGGAGTTAACACTGAAGCTTTCTTT.

CDR3 in amino acids: CASSYSGQDSYEQYF. CDR3 sequence (DNA): TGTGCCAGCAGTTACTCCGGGCAGGACTCCTACGAGCAGTACTTC. The V and J genes are TRBV6-5 and TRBJ2-7; D is unclear. Per germline, CDR1 MNHEY and CDR2 SVGAGI. This CDR3 region has 15 residues. V was trimmed by 0 bases and J by 0 bases, leaving 9 bases between them.

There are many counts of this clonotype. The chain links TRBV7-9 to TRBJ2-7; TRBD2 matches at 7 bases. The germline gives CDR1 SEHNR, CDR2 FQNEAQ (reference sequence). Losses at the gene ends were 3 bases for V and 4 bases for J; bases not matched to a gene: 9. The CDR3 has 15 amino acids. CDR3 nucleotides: TGTGCCAGCAGCTTTGTGGGCGGGAGTATATACGAGCAGTACTTC. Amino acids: CASSFVGGSIYEQYF. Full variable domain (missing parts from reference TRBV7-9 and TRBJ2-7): DTGVSQNPRHKITKRGQNVTFRCDPISEHNRLYWYRQTLGQGPEFLTYFQNEAQLEKSRLLSDRFSAERPKGSFSTLEIQRTEQGDSAMYLCASSFVGGSIYEQYFGPGTRLTVT.

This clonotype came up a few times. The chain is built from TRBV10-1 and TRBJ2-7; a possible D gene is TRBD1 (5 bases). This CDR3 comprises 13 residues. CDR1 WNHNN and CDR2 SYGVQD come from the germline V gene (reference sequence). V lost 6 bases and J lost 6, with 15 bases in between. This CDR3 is CASSANAGSEQYF. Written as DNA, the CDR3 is TGCGCCAGCAGCGCCAACGCAGGGTCCGAGCAGTACTTC.

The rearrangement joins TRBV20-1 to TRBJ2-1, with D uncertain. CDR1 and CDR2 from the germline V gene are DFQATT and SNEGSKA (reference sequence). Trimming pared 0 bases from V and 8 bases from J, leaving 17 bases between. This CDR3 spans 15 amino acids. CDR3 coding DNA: TGCAGTGCTAGAGATCGTAGTATCCCCTCCTATGAGCAGTTCTTC. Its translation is CSARDRSIPSYEQFF.

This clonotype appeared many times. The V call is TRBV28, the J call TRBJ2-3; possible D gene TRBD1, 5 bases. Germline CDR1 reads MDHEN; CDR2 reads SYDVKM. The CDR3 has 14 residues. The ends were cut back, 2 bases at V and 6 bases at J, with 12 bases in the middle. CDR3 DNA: TGTGCCAGCAGTTTACAGACCAGGGTGGATACGCAGTATTTT. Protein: CASSLQTRVDTQYF.